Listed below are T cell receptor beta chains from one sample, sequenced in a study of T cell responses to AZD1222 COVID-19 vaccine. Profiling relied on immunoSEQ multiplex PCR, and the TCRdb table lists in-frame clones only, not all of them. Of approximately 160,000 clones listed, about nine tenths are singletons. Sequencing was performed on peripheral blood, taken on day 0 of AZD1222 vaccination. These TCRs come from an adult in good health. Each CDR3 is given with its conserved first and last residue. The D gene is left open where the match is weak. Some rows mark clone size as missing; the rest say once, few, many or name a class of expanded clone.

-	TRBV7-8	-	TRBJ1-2	TGTGCCAGCAGCCCCGAGGGGACACCCATACACCCTAACTATGGCTACACCTTC	CASSPEGTPIHPNYGYTF
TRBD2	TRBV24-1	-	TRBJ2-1	TGTGCCACCAGCCCCTCTAGCGGGGGGCTTTACAATGAGCAGTTCTTC	CATSPSSGGLYNEQFF
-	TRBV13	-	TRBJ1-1	TGTGCCAGCAGACCTTACGGGAGTACTGAAGCTTTCTTT	CASRPYGSTEAFF
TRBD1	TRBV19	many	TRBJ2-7	TGTGCCAGTAGTATTAGGACAGGCTCCTACGAGCAGTACTTC	CASSIRTGSYEQYF
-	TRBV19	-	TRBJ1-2	TGTGCCAGTAGTATCACCCAGGGAGCTGGCTACACCTTC	CASSITQGAGYTF
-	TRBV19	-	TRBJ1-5	TGTGCCAGTAGTATCGGGGGTGTAAGTCAGCCACAGCATTTT	CASSIGGVSQPQHF
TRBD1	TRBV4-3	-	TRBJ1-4	TGCGCCAGCAGCCAAGGTCCGGGACAGGGGAATGAAAAACTGTTTTTT	CASSQGPGQGNEKLFF
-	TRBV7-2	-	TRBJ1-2	TGTGCCAGCAGCTTGGAACCTCTAAGGGGCTACACCTTC	CASSLEPLRGYTF
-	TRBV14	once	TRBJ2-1	TGTGCCAGCAGCCACCAGCGAAACAATGAGCAGTTCTTC	CASSHQRNNEQFF
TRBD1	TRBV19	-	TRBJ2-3	TGTGCCAGTAGTATGAGACAGGGGTTGGCAGATACGCAGTATTTT	CASSMRQGLADTQYF
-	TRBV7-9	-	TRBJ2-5	TGTGCCAGCAGACCACCCGGCCGGCAGGGGGAGACCCAGTACTTC	CASRPPGRQGETQYF
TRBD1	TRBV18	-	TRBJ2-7	TGTGCCAGCTCACCAATGGGACAGGGGAACGGCGAGCAGTACTTC	CASSPMGQGNGEQYF
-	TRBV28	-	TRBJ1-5	TGTGCCAGCAGTTTTCTTGTGGGGGCACGTCAGCCCCAGCATTTT	CASSFLVGARQPQHF
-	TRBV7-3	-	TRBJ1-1	TGTGCCAGCAGCTTGTCGGACATGAACACTGAAGCTTTCTTT	CASSLSDMNTEAFF
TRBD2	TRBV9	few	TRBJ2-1	TGTGCCAGCAGCGGCGGGGGGATCGGGTATGAGCAGTTCTTC	CASSGGGIGYEQFF
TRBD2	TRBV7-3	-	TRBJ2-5	TGTGCCAGCAGCAGGGGACTAAAAGAGACCCAGTACTTC	CASSRGLKETQYF
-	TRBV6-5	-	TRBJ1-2	TGTGCCAGCAGTCCGAACAGCTATGGCTACACCTTC	CASSPNSYGYTF
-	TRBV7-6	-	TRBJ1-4	TGTGCCAGCAGCTTTAGCAGGGTACCAGGTCGAGCAACTAATGAAAAACTGTTTTTT	CASSFSRVPGRATNEKLFF
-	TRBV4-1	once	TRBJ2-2	TGCGCCAGCAGCCAAGTGATAGCAGGCCCGAACACCGGGGAGCTGTTTTTT	CASSQVIAGPNTGELFF
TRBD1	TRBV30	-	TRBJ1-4	TGTGCCTGGAGGGGACAGATTGAAAAACTGTTTTTT	CAWRGQIEKLFF
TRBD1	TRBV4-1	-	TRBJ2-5	TGCGCCAGCAGCCAGGGACAGGGCATTACCCAAGAGACCCAGTACTTC	CASSQGQGITQETQYF
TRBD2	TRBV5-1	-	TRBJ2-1	TGCGCCAGCGGTTCCGGGAGGGAGCCTAATGAGCAGTTCTTC	CASGSGREPNEQFF
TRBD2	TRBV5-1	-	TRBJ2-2	TGCGCCAGCAGCTCAACTAGCGGTCTTAACACCGGGGAGCTGTTTTTT	CASSSTSGLNTGELFF
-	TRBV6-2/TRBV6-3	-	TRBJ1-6	TGTGCCAGCAGTTACAGGACAGAGATTAATTCACCCCTCCACTTT	CASSYRTEINSPLHF
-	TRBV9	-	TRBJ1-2	TGTGCCAGCAGCGGCACAGGGAGTCCTTATGGCTACACCTTC	CASSGTGSPYGYTF
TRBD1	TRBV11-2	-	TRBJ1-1	TGTGCCAGCAGCTTGATGACAGGGGGCACTGAAGCTTTCTTT	CASSLMTGGTEAFF
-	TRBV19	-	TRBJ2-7	TGTGCCAGTAGTGCCGAGGAGACGGTTTGGGAGCAGTACTTC	CASSAEETVWEQYF
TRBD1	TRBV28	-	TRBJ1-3	TGTGCCAGCACCCAGTCTAGGGGGCCCATATCTGGAAACACCATATATTTT	CASTQSRGPISGNTIYF